This note documents a single T cell receptor (beta chain) sequence. The data belong to a study of blood T cell repertoires in COVID-19. The protocol was immunoSEQ multiplex PCR, while the TCRdb copy is restricted to in-frame clones and leaves out a portion. The table shows 300,000 to 400,000 clones, with around 87% occurring only once. CDR1 MNHEY and CDR2 SVGAGI come from the germline V gene. The length of the CDR3 is 13 residues. Between the trimmed V and J ends, which lost 6 bases and 2 bases, there was a span of 10 bases. It was during active infection that Seattle patients were enrolled and then longitudinally followed.

Source material: peripheral blood. This chain links TRBV6-5 with TRBJ1-2; perhaps TRBD1 as D (6 bases). This TCR was recovered from a woman in her forties or fifties with COVID-19, enrolled during active disease. The CDR3 nucleotides read TGTGCCAGCAGCAGGACAGTGAACTATGGCTACACCTTC. Translation gives CASSRTVNYGYTF.